This T cell receptor beta chain was captured by sequencing in a study of post-analysis software for immune sequencing data (dated by TCRdb to the mid-2010s). About the study as a whole: Recorded disease courses included relapsing-remitting, secondary progressive and progressive-relapsing multiple sclerosis, with some patients lacking subtype annotation. Patient repertoires were compared against ten to eleven previously published healthy control repertoires from donors aged roughly 6 to 26 years. A subset of samples was prepared in parallel using single-end sample barcoding, then pooled and co-amplified after Illumina adapter ligation. General findings and caveats noted by the study authors: Direct clustering with F measure revealed strong co-clustering of samples prepared in the same batch, which led to a batch-effect correction. Roughly 5 TRBV segments, including TRBV5-6, TRBV5-1 and TRBV20-1, were significantly more frequent in patients than controls. The multiple sclerosis patient group was slightly younger than the control group. Significantly lower normalized Chao1 diversity was found in multiple sclerosis patients than in controls, suggesting substantial peripheral T-cell clonal expansion.

V is cut by 3 bases and J by 8 bases, and the space between the germline ends is 12 bases. Inclusive of the bounding cysteine and phenylalanine, the CDR3 is 13 residues long. Kept here is only the CDR3 DNA, which spans 39 bases and is read in frame from base 1. The germline V gene encodes CDR1 SGHDN and CDR2 FVKESK. The method was PCR. For sequencing, an Illumina HiSeq 2500 was employed. Unique molecular identifiers were incorporated into TCR beta cDNA libraries to reduce PCR and sequencing biases. Per 1 to 10 million input T cells, some 500,000 cDNA molecules were obtained, such that each molecule approximated one T cell. The patient libraries were prepared and sequenced using the same protocol as the earlier healthy control dataset. Samples belonging to the same batch were prepared together, multiplexed and sequenced on a shared HiSeq lane. The authors' analysis ran thus. Raw barcoded reads were processed with MIGEC, and single-read molecular identifier groups were discarded before consensus assembly and CDR3 extraction. VDJtools was used for post-analysis of the clonotype tables, with diversity normalized by down-sampling every dataset to the smallest sample size. Repertoire overlap clustering matched CDR3 amino acid but not nucleotide sequences to correct batch-related cross-sample contamination. Using fastp at Q25 and MiXCR, TCRdb reprocessed the public reads and kept productive beta chains. Merged by CDR3 protein, the rows form single entries marked with the most common genes and DNA. In this record, the V and J calls reflect TCRdb's handling and not the investigators' own analysis. This sample lists hundreds of thousands of distinct CDR3 sequences; approximately 59% were detected once. The ten most abundant clones make up about 11% of the sample.

On this clonotype itself: Its antigen remains unidentified. Base qualities are not recorded, but no much larger clone differs from it by a single base.

To demonstrate the VDJtools post-analysis software, TCR beta repertoires were profiled from the peripheral blood of roughly 12 young patients with multiple sclerosis. The patients with multiple sclerosis were children and adolescents between about 6 and 17 years of age. The receptor's source is a girl aged 2-9 years with multiple sclerosis. Material: blood. The chain couples TRBV14 to TRBJ2-3; TRBD2 is possibly the D segment (5 matching bases). CDR3 region: CASSHHSGSTQYF. DNA sequence: TGTGCCAGCAGCCATCACAGCGGAAGTACGCAGTATTTT.